A single sample gave rise to the 17 T cell receptor beta chains below, sequenced in a study of T-cell memory formation after mild COVID-19 (dated by TCRdb to about 2021). The library was prepared using 5' RACE. The reads were generated on an Illumina NovaSeq 6000. TCRdb ran its own pipeline on the public reads, namely fastp trimming at Q25 and MiXCR clone calling, and kept in-frame beta chains. Entries that share a CDR3 protein sequence are merged under the most common genes and DNA. Counted in this sample were around 180,000 distinct CDR3 sequences; about 18% of them appeared once. About 4% of the sample rests with the top ten. Source material: PBMCs or a T cell subset sorted from them (not recorded which). Every receptor here comes from a man aged 18 to 30 who had mild COVID-19 (a few samples of this study predate the infection). The sample titles of this study are shuffled in the database, so cell type and time point are left out; the donor was told from shared clones.

This clonotype was found many times. DNA of the CDR3: TGTGCCAGCAGCTTAGACAGGGGGAGGACTGAAGCTTTCTTT. This encodes CASSLDRGRTEAFF. This chain connects TRBV5-6 to TRBJ1-1; 9 positions match TRBD1. The CDR3 contains 14 residues. Germline trimming cut 2 bases from V and 5 bases from J; bases unmatched to any gene: 4. The germline CDR1 and CDR2 sequences are SGHDT and YYEEEE.

This CDR3 is CASSLMDYPTADTQYF. For the CDR3, the DNA is TGCGCCAGCAGCTTGATGGACTACCCCACTGCAGATACGCAGTATTTT. The chain recombines TRBV5-1 with TRBJ2-3, with D tentatively TRBD2 (6 bases). CDR1 is SGHRS, CDR2 YFSETQ, per germline. The length of the CDR3 is 16 residues. Trimming took 1 base from V and 4 from J, leaving 16 bases between them.

The chain combines TRBV12-2 with TRBJ2-4; the table's D call, TRBD2, was not checked against the DNA. TRBV12-2 is deemed a pseudogene. CDR3 length: 13 amino acids. CDR3 nucleotide sequence: TGTGCAAGTCGCTTAGCGATGGTCGACGGGCGGGACTTC. It codes for CASRLAMVDGRDF.

This clonotype was seen more than once but under ten times. CDR3 in DNA: TGTGCCAGCAGTAGGGGGGGCACCTATAATTCACCCCTCCACTTT. The encoded protein is CASSRGGTYNSPLHF. The rearrangement uses TRBV6-5 and TRBJ1-6; TRBD1 is a possible D gene (6 bases). V was clipped by 5 bases and J by 2 bases, with 10 bases between them. This CDR3 region has 15 residues. Germline assignment: CDR1 MNHEY and CDR2 SVGAGI.

The V gene is TRBV2, the J gene TRBJ2-5; D assignment may be TRBD1 or TRBD2 (5 bases each). The CDR3 runs 13 residues. V lost 7 bases, J lost 0 bases, and 9 bases lay in between. Germline lookup yields CDR1 SNHLY and CDR2 FYNNEI. Here the CDR3 reads CASKADNQETQYF. In DNA, the CDR3 is TGTGCCAGCAAAGCGGACAACCAAGAGACCCAGTACTTC.

This clonotype has only a few counts. The rearrangement uses TRBV6-5 and TRBJ2-6; no reliable D call. V was shortened by 6 bases and J by 0 bases, with 18 bases between the two germline ends. The germline V gene encodes CDR1 MNHEY and CDR2 SVGAGI. This CDR3 is 18 amino acids long. The DNA for the CDR3 is TGTGCCAGCAGCAAGACACGACACCTTAGCTCTGGGGCCAACGTCCTGACTTTC. This translates into CASSKTRHLSSGANVLTF.

This clonotype is a singleton in its sample. The chain couples TRBV5-5 to TRBJ1-1; 9 bases match TRBD1. The CDR3 spans 15 residues. The germline V gene has CDR1 SGHKS and CDR2 YYEKEE (reference sequence). Trimming at V came to 0 bases and at J to 5 bases, leaving 5 bases not matched to a gene. The CDR3 loop reads CASSLEGQGLTEAFF. Here the CDR3 DNA reads TGTGCCAGCAGCTTGGAGGGACAGGGTTTGACTGAAGCTTTCTTT. Together with reference TRBV5-5 and TRBJ1-1, the CDR3 gives the full variable domain: DAGVTQSPTHLIKTRGQQVTLRCSPISGHKSVSWYQQVLGQGPQFIFQYYEKEERGRGNFPDRFSARQFPNYSSELNVNALLLGDSALYLCASSLEGQGLTEAFFGQGTRLTVV.

This clonotype has a handful of counts. V is TRBV7-3 and J is TRBJ2-5, with TRBD2 matching over 8 bases. Germline lookup yields CDR1 SGHTA and CDR2 FQGTGA. The CDR3 is made up of 13 amino acids. Trimming at V came to 3 bases and at J to 4 bases, leaving 1 base not matched to a gene. CDR3 sequence (DNA): TGTGCCAGCAGCTTCGCGGGGGGAGAGACCCAGTACTTC. This gives the protein CASSFAGGETQYF.

This clonotype turned up a few times. This chain uses TRBV4-2 with TRBJ1-6; 10 bases map to TRBD1. The CDR3 covers 14 residues. Germline CDR1 LGHNA, CDR2 YNFKEQ. V trimming: 5 bases; J trimming: 9 bases; junction bases outside the gene matches: 4. In DNA form, the CDR3 reads TGTGCCAGCAGCGGGGGACAGGGGCTTTCACCCCTCCACTTT. Protein: CASSGGQGLSPLHF.

The chain has TRBV7-7 and TRBJ2-3; no definite D call. V lost 5 bases, J lost 0 bases, and 12 bases lay in between. CDR1 is SSHAT, CDR2 FNYEAQ, per germline (reference sequence). CDR3 length: 15 amino acids. The CDR3 nucleotides are TGTGCCAGCAGCCCAAGCTCAGCTAGCACAGATACGCAGTATTTT. The encoded protein is CASSPSSASTDTQYF.

In this sample, this clonotype turned up a few times. The chain carries TRBV5-1 and TRBJ1-4, with no clear D. The CDR3 runs to 13 residues. Looked up from germline, CDR1 is SGHRS and CDR2 is YFSETQ. The V and J ends lost 0 bases and 6 bases respectively, with 6 bases between them. Here the CDR3 reads CASSLVPDEKLFF. CDR3 bases: TGCGCCAGCAGCTTGGTGCCGGATGAAAAACTGTTTTTT. The entire variable domain, with the rest obtained from reference TRBV5-1 and TRBJ1-4, is as follows: KAGVTQTPRYLIKTRGQQVTLSCSPISGHRSVSWYQQTPGQGLQFLFEYFSETQRNKGNFPGRFSGRQFSNSRSEMNVSTLELGDSALYLCASSLVPDEKLFFGSGTQLSVL.

This clonotype showed up just a few times. The CDR3 loop is CASSFVSGNTIYF. CDR3 DNA: TGTGCCAGCAGCTTCGTCTCTGGAAACACCATATATTTT. The chain uses TRBV11-2 and TRBJ1-3; D remains unclear. Per the germline V gene, CDR1 is SGHAT and CDR2 is FQNNGV. The CDR3 is 13 amino acids. V lost 3 bases to trimming and J lost 0 bases, with 3 bases between them.

This clonotype occurred many times. The CDR3 loop reads CASSPGQGYTEAFF. CDR3 bases: TGTGCCAGCAGCCCGGGACAGGGTTACACTGAAGCTTTCTTT. The rearrangement uses TRBV7-9 and TRBJ1-1; 9 bases line up with TRBD1. Germline-derived CDR1 and CDR2 are SEHNR and FQNEAQ (reference sequence). Trimming took 5 bases from V and 3 from J; bases not matched to a gene: 4. CDR3 length: 14 residues.

This chain's CDR3 is CASTRLAGGRRNEQFF. CDR3 DNA: TGCGCCAGCACTAGACTAGCGGGGGGGCGAAGGAATGAGCAGTTCTTC. The rearrangement links TRBV10-2 to TRBJ2-1, with 14 positions matching TRBD2. V lost 7 bases to trimming and J lost 7 bases; unmatched junction nucleotides: 9. CDR1 is WSHSY, CDR2 SAAADI, per germline. The CDR3 totals 16 residues.

Points on this clonotype: One end of the junction fails to match germline, which may point to a read error. The rearrangement links TRBV7-2 to TRBJ2-3; D call uncertain. The CDR3 totals 12 residues. The germline gives CDR1 SGHTA, CDR2 FQGNSA. In DNA, the CDR3 is TGCGCCAGCAGCTTTGGCACAGATACGCAGTATTTT. Amino acids: CASSFGTDTQYF.

This rearrangement joins TRBV29-1 to TRBJ2-7, with 9 bases identical to TRBD1. Germline V gene lookup returns CDR1 SQVTM and CDR2 ANQGSEA. The CDR3 sequence is 11 residues long. Trimming at V came to 7 bases and at J to 11 bases, leaving 9 bases not matched to a gene. The CDR3 sequence: CSAPGQGQKYV. Written as DNA, the CDR3 is TGCAGCGCCCCGGGACAGGGTCAGAAGTACGTC.

The chain combines TRBV7-2 with TRBJ2-1; D is uncertain. Germline CDR1 is SGHTA and CDR2 is FQGNSA. The CDR3 length is 13 residues. V lost 5 bases to trimming and J lost 5 bases, with 10 bases between them. The chain's CDR3 is CASSAQLDNEQFF. The CDR3 bases are TGTGCCAGCAGCGCCCAGCTTGACAATGAGCAGTTCTTC.